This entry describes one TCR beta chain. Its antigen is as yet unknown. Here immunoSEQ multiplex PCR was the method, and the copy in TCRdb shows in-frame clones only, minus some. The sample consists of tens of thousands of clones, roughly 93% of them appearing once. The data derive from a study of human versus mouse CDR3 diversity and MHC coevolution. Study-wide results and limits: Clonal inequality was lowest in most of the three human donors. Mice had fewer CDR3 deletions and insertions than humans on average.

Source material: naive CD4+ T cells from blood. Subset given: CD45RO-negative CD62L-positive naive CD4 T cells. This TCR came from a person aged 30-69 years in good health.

The CDR3 DNA follows: TGTGCCAGCAGCACTTGGGGCCGAAGAGAGCAGTACTTC. Translated: CASSTWGRREQYF. The genes are TRBV7-3 and TRBJ2-5; D perhaps matches TRBD1 (5 bases). This CDR3 is built from 13 residues. Germline V CDR1 and CDR2: SGHTA, FQGTGA. V shed 5 bases and J shed 11 bases, with 18 bases lying between them. Together with reference TRBV7-3 and TRBJ2-5, the CDR3 gives the full variable domain: GAGVSQTPSNKVTEKGKYVELRCDPISGHTALYWYRQSLGQGPEFLIYFQGTGAADDSGLPNDRFFAVRPEGSVSTLKIQRTERGDSAVYLCASSTWGRREQYFGPGTRLLVL.